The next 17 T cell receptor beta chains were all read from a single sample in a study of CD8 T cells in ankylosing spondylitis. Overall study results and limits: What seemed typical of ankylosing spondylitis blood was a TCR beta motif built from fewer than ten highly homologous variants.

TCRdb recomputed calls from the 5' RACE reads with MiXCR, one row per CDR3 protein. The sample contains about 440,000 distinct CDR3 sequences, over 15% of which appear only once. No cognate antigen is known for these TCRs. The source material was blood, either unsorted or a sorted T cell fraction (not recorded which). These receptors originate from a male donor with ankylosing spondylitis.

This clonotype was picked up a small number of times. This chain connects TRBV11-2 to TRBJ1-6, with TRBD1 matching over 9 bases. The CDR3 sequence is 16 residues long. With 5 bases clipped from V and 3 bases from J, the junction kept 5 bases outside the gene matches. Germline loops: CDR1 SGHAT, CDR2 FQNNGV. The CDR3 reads CASSKPGQGYNSPLHF. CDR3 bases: TGTGCCAGCAGCAAACCGGGACAGGGCTATAATTCACCCCTCCACTTT. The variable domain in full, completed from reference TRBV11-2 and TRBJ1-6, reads EAGVAQSPRYKIIEKRQSVAFWCNPISGHATLYWYQQILGQGPKLLIQFQNNGVVDDSQLPKDRFSAERLKGVDSTLKIQPAKLEDSAVYLCASSKPGQGYNSPLHFGNGTRLTVT.

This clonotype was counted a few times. The CDR3 DNA reads TGCAGTGCTAGAGATCATATCCGAGGACTAGCGGGTTGGCAGTTCTTC. It codes for CSARDHIRGLAGWQFF. The chain carries TRBV20-1 and TRBJ2-1; 11 nucleotides line up with TRBD2. The CDR3 sequence is 16 residues long. V trimming: 0 bases; J trimming: 12 bases; junction bases outside the gene matches: 13. The germline V gene has CDR1 DFQATT and CDR2 SNEGSKA (reference sequence).

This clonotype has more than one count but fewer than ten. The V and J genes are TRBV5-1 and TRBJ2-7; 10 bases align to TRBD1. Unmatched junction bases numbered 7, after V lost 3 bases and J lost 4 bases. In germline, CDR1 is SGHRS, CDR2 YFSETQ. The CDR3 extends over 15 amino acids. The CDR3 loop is CASSYGTGVVYEQYF. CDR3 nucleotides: TGCGCCAGCAGCTACGGGACAGGGGTGGTGTACGAGCAGTACTTC.

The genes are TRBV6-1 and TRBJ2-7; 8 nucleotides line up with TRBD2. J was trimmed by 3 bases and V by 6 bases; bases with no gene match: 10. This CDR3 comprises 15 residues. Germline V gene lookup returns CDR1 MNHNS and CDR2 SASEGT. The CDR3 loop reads CASSKSGSLDYEQYF. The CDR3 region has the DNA TGTGCCAGCAGCAAAAGCGGGAGTCTCGACTACGAGCAGTACTTC.

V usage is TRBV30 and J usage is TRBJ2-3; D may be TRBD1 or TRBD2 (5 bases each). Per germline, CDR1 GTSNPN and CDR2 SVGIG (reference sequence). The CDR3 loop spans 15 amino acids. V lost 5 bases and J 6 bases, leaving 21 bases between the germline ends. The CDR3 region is CAWVKGLAGSDTQYF. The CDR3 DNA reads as TGTGCCTGGGTAAAGGGGCTAGCAGGTTCTGATACGCAGTATTTT.

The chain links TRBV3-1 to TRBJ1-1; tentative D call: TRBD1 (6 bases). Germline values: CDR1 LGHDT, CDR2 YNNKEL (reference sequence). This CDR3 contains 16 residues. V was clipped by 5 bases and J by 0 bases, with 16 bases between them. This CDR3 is CASSLDVGALNTEAFF. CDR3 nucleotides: TGTGCCAGCAGCTTAGACGTGGGGGCCTTGAACACTGAAGCTTTCTTT.

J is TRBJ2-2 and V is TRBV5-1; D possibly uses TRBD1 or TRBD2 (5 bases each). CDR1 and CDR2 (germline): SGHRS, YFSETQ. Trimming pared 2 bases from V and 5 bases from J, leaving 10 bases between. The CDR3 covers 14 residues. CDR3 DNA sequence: TGCGCCAGCAGCTTCGGGGACGGAACCGGGGAGCTGTTTTTT. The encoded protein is CASSFGDGTGELFF.

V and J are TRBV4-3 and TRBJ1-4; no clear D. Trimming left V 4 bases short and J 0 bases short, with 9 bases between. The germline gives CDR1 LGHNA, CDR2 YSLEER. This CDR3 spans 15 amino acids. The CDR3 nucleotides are TGCGCCAGCAGCCTCCGACTCTCAACTAATGAAAAACTGTTTTTT. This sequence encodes CASSLRLSTNEKLFF.

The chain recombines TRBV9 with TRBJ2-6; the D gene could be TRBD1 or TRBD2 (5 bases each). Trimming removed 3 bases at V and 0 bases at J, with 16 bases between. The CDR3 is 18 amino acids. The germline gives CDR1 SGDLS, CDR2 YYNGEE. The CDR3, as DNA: TGTGCCAGCAGCGCCAAAGGGACGCAGAGCTCTGGGGCCAACGTCCTGACTTTC. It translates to CASSAKGTQSSGANVLTF.

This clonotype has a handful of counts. CDR3 amino acids: CASSRTGNNEQFF. The CDR3 DNA follows: TGTGCCAGCTCCCGGACAGGGAACAATGAGCAGTTCTTC. The chain links TRBV18 to TRBJ2-1; 8 bases are shared with TRBD1. V was pared by 6 bases and J by 5 bases, with 3 bases of the junction left unmatched. This CDR3 is 13 amino acids long. Per the germline V gene, CDR1 is KGHSH and CDR2 is LQKENI.

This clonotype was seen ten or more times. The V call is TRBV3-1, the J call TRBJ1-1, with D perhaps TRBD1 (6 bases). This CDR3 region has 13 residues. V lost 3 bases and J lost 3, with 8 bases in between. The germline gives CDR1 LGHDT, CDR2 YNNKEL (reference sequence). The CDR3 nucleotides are TGTGCCAGCAGCCACGGGGGCCACACTGAAGCTTTCTTT. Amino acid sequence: CASSHGGHTEAFF.

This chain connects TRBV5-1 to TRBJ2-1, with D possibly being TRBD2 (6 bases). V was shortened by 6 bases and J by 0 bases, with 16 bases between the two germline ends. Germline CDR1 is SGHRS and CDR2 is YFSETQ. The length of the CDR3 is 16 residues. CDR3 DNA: TGCGCCAGCAAGGACGAGGCGGGAAGCTCCTACAATGAGCAGTTCTTC. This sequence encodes CASKDEAGSSYNEQFF. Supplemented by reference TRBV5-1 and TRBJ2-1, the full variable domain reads KAGVTQTPRYLIKTRGQQVTLSCSPISGHRSVSWYQQTPGQGLQFLFEYFSETQRNKGNFPGRFSGRQFSNSRSEMNVSTLELGDSALYLCASKDEAGSSYNEQFFGPGTRLTVL.

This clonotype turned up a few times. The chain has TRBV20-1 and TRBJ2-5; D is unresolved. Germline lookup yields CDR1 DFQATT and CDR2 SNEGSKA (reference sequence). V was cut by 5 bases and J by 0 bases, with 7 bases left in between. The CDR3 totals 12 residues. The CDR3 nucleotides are TGCAGTGCTCCTAAGGACCAAGAGACCCAGTACTTC. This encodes CSAPKDQETQYF.

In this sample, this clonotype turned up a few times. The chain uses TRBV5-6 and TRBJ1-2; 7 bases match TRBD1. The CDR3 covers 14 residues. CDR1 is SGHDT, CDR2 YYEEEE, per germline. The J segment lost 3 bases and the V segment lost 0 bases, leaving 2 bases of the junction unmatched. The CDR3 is CASSLVGQDYGYTF. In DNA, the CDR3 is TGTGCCAGCAGCTTGGTTGGACAGGACTATGGCTACACCTTC.

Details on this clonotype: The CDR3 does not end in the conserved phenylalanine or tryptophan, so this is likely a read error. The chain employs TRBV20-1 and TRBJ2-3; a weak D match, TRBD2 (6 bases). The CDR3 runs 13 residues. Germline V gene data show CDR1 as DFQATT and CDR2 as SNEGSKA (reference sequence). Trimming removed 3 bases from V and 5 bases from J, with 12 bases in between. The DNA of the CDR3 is TGCAGTGCTAGTAAAGGAGCGGGAGATACGCAGTATGTT. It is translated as CSASKGAGDTQYV.

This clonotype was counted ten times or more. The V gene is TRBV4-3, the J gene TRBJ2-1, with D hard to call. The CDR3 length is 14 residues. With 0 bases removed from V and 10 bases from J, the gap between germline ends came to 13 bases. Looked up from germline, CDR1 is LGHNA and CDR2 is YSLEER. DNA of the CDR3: TGCGCCAGCAGCCAAGATGTGACACGGGTGGAGCAGTTCTTC. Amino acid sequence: CASSQDVTRVEQFF.

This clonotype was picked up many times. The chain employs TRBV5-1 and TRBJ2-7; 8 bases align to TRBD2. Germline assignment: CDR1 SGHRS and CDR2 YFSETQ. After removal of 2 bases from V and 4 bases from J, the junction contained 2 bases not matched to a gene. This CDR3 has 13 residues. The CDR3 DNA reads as TGCGCCAGCAGCTTTGCGGGAGGTTACGAGCAGTACTTC. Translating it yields CASSFAGGYEQYF.